These T cell receptor beta chains were read from a single sample in a study of identical twins. MiXCR, run by TCRdb on the 5' RACE reads, gives a single entry per CDR3 protein. The profile covers 550,000 to 700,000 distinct CDR3 sequences, with about 20% appearing a single time and more than 4% taken by the ten largest. These same records also appear under a second study, on T cells expressing NK-cell markers.

Sequencing was carried out using PBMCs. Receptors originate from a woman between 18 and 29 years old in good health. Both conserved end residues are part of each CDR3. D genes are given only for firm matches. Expanded clones get a size class; other rows say once, few or many, or leave the size out.

d_call: -; v_call: TRBV20-1; clone_size: -; j_call: TRBJ2-4; cdr3_nt: TGCAGTGCTACTGAAAGGGACTTTATAGCCAAAAACATTCAGTACTTC; cdr3_aa: CSATERDFIAKNIQYF
d_call: TRBD2; v_call: TRBV10-2; clone_size: -; j_call: TRBJ2-7; cdr3_nt: TGCGCCAGCAGTGATGAACTAGCGATCGACGAGCAGTACTTC; cdr3_aa: CASSDELAIDEQYF
d_call: -; v_call: TRBV12-3/TRBV12-4; clone_size: many; j_call: TRBJ1-5; cdr3_nt: TGTGCCAGCAGTGACAGCACCTTAGAGCCCCAGCATTTT; cdr3_aa: CASSDSTLEPQHF
d_call: TRBD2; v_call: TRBV7-2; clone_size: many; j_call: TRBJ2-2; cdr3_nt: TGTGCCAACCTGGGAACTAGCGGGAAGAACACCGGGGAGCTGTTTTTT; cdr3_aa: CANLGTSGKNTGELFF
d_call: -; v_call: TRBV20-1; clone_size: -; j_call: TRBJ2-2; cdr3_nt: TGCAGTGCTAGCAGGAGGGTGCAGGCCGGGGAGCTGTTTTTT; cdr3_aa: CSASRRVQAGELFF
d_call: -; v_call: TRBV20-1; clone_size: many; j_call: TRBJ2-5; cdr3_nt: TGCAGTGCTAGAGATCTTCGGACAGCGTACCAAGAGACCCAGTACTTC; cdr3_aa: CSARDLRTAYQETQYF
d_call: -; v_call: TRBV12-3/TRBV12-4; clone_size: many; j_call: TRBJ2-3; cdr3_nt: TGTGCCAGCAGCCGGAGCCCCGGTTCGCAGTATTTT; cdr3_aa: CASSRSPGSQYF
d_call: -; v_call: TRBV5-6; clone_size: few; j_call: TRBJ1-2; cdr3_nt: TGTGCCAGCAGCTTGGGAGAAAAGGGCTATGGCTACACCTTC; cdr3_aa: CASSLGEKGYGYTF
d_call: -; v_call: TRBV20-1; clone_size: -; j_call: TRBJ2-5; cdr3_nt: TGCAGTGCCACGGGCTGGGCAGAGACCCAGTACTTC; cdr3_aa: CSATGWAETQYF
d_call: TRBD2; v_call: TRBV4-3; clone_size: -; j_call: TRBJ2-1; cdr3_nt: TGCGCCAGCAGCCAAGATCAAGTAGCGGGAGCCAGTGAGCAGTTCTTC; cdr3_aa: CASSQDQVAGASEQFF
d_call: -; v_call: TRBV6-5; clone_size: -; j_call: TRBJ2-3; cdr3_nt: TGTGCCAGCAGTTACAGGGGCCGGGTAGGCACAGATACGCAGTATTTT; cdr3_aa: CASSYRGRVGTDTQYF
d_call: -; v_call: TRBV6-1; clone_size: few; j_call: TRBJ1-5; cdr3_nt: TGTGCCACCGACTTCGCTAGACGGGACGAGCCCCAGCATTTT; cdr3_aa: CATDFARRDEPQHF
d_call: -; v_call: TRBV7-2; clone_size: -; j_call: TRBJ2-7; cdr3_nt: TGTGCCAGCAGCTCCCGTCGGGCCAGCTACGAGCAGTACTTC; cdr3_aa: CASSSRRASYEQYF
d_call: TRBD1; v_call: TRBV24-1; clone_size: few; j_call: TRBJ2-1; cdr3_nt: TGTGCCACCAGTCCGGGACAGGGATACAATGAGCAGTTCTTC; cdr3_aa: CATSPGQGYNEQFF
d_call: -; v_call: TRBV12-3/TRBV12-4; clone_size: many; j_call: TRBJ1-5; cdr3_nt: TGTGCCAGCAGTTTGGAGGGTAGGGGTCAGCCCCAGCATTTT; cdr3_aa: CASSLEGRGQPQHF
d_call: TRBD2; v_call: TRBV5-4; clone_size: -; j_call: TRBJ2-7; cdr3_nt: TGTGCCAGCTCCCCCAAGGGGGGGACTAGCGGCTACGAGCAGTACTTC; cdr3_aa: CASSPKGGTSGYEQYF
d_call: -; v_call: TRBV12-3/TRBV12-4; clone_size: few; j_call: TRBJ2-2; cdr3_nt: TGTGCCAGCAGTCGGGCGGGGGCACTGACCGGGGAGCTGTTTTTT; cdr3_aa: CASSRAGALTGELFF
d_call: -; v_call: TRBV15; clone_size: few; j_call: TRBJ1-2; cdr3_nt: TGTGCCACCAGTCGGGAGTCGAACTATGGCTACACCTTC; cdr3_aa: CATSRESNYGYTF
d_call: -; v_call: TRBV5-1; clone_size: -; j_call: TRBJ1-1; cdr3_nt: TGCGCCAGCACCCCGACAGGAAACACTGAAGCTTTCTTT; cdr3_aa: CASTPTGNTEAFF
d_call: -; v_call: TRBV5-1; clone_size: -; j_call: TRBJ2-7; cdr3_nt: TGCGCCAGCAGCTTGGCCGAATCGGGGCCACCCTACGAGCAGTACTTC; cdr3_aa: CASSLAESGPPYEQYF
d_call: -; v_call: TRBV5-1; clone_size: -; j_call: TRBJ2-7; cdr3_nt: TGCGCCAGCAGCTTGGTCGACAGACGTCGCGAGCAGTACTTC; cdr3_aa: CASSLVDRRREQYF
d_call: -; v_call: TRBV4-1; clone_size: -; j_call: TRBJ2-3; cdr3_nt: TGCGCCAGCAGCCAAGAGACGGCGGATACGCAGTATTTT; cdr3_aa: CASSQETADTQYF
d_call: -; v_call: TRBV11-3; clone_size: -; j_call: TRBJ2-5; cdr3_nt: TGTGCCAGCAGCGAGGGGGATTGGGAGACCCAGTACTTC; cdr3_aa: CASSEGDWETQYF
d_call: -; v_call: TRBV12-3/TRBV12-4; clone_size: -; j_call: TRBJ1-3; cdr3_nt: TGTGCCAGCAATCCAAGAGGGAGTAGGGGGAGCTCTGGAAACACCATATATTTT; cdr3_aa: CASNPRGSRGSSGNTIYF
d_call: TRBD2; v_call: TRBV20-1; clone_size: few; j_call: TRBJ2-3; cdr3_nt: TGCAGTGCTAGGGAGCGGGGCTTGATGCCAGATACGCAGTATTTT; cdr3_aa: CSARERGLMPDTQYF
d_call: TRBD2; v_call: TRBV11-2; clone_size: -; j_call: TRBJ2-5; cdr3_nt: TGTGCCAGCAGCTTAGAAAGGCTAGCGGGAGTCAAGACCCAGTACTTC; cdr3_aa: CASSLERLAGVKTQYF
d_call: -; v_call: TRBV9; clone_size: -; j_call: TRBJ2-1; cdr3_nt: TGTGCCAGCAGCTCTACGACTACACACTACAATGAGCAGTTCTTC; cdr3_aa: CASSSTTTHYNEQFF
d_call: -; v_call: TRBV23-1; clone_size: -; j_call: TRBJ1-5; cdr3_nt: TGCGCCAGCAGTCACGGTCACGGGACACCTCGGAATCAGCCCCAGCATTTT; cdr3_aa: CASSHGHGTPRNQPQHF
d_call: -; v_call: TRBV7-8; clone_size: -; j_call: TRBJ2-4; cdr3_nt: TGTGCCAGCAGCTCCCGGGACTCGGTAAACATTCAGTACTTC; cdr3_aa: CASSSRDSVNIQYF
d_call: -; v_call: TRBV5-4; clone_size: few; j_call: TRBJ2-3; cdr3_nt: TGTGCCAGCAGCTTAGGGACTCCTCGAACCCAGGGGGCAGATACGCAGTATTTT; cdr3_aa: CASSLGTPRTQGADTQYF
d_call: -; v_call: TRBV15; clone_size: -; j_call: TRBJ2-3; cdr3_nt: TGTGCCACCAGCAGAGATCGGGACAACCCTTATATCCTCACAGATACGCAGTATTTT; cdr3_aa: CATSRDRDNPYILTDTQYF